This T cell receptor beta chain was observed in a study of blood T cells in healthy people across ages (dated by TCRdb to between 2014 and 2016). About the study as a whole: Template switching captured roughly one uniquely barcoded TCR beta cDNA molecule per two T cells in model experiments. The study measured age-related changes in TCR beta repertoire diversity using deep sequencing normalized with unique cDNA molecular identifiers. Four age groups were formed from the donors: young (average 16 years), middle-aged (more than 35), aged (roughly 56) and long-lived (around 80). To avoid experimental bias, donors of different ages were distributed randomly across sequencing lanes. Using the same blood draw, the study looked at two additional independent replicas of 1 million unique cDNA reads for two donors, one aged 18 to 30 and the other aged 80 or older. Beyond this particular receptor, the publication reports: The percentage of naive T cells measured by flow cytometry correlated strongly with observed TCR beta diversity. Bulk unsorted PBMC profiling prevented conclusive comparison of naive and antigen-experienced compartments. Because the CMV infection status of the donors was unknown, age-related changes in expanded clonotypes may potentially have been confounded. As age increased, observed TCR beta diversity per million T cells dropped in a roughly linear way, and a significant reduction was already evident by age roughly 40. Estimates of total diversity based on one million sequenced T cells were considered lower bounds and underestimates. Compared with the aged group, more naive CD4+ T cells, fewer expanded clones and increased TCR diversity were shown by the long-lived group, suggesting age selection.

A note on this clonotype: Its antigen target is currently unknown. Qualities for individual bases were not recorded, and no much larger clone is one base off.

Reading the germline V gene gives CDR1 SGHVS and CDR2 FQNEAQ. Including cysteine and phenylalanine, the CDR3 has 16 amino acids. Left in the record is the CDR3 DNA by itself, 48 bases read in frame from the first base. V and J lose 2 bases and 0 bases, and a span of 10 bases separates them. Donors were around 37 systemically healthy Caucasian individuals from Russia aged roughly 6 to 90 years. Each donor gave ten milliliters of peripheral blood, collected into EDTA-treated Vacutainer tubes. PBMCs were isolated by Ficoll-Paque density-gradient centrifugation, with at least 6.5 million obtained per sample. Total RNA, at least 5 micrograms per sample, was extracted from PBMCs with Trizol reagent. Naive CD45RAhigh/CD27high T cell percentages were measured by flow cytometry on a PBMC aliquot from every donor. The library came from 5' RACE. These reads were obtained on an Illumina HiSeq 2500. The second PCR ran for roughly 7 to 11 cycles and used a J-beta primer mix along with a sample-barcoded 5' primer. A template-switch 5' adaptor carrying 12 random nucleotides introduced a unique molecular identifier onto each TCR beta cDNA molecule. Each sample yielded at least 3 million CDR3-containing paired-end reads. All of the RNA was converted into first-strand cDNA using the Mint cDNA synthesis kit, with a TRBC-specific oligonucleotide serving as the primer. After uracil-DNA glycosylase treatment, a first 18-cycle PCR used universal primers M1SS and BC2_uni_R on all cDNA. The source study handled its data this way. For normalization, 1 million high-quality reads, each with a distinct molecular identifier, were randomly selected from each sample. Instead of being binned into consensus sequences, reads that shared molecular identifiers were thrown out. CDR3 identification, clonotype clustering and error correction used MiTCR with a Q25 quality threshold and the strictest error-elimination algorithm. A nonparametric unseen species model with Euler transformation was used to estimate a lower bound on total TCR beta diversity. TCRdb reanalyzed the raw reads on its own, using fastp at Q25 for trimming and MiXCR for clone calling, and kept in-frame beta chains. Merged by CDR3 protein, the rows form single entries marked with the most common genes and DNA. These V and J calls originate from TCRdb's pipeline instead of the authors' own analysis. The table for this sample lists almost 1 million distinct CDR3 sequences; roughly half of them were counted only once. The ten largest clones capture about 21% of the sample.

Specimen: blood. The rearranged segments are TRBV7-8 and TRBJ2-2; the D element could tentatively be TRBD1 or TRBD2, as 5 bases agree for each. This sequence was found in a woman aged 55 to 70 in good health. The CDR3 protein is CASSLYRGANTGELFF. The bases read TGTGCCAGCAGCTTATATCGGGGCGCGAACACCGGGGAGCTGTTTTTT. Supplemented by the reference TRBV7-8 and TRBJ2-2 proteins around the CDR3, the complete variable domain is GAGVSQSPRYKVAKRGQDVALRCDPISGHVSLFWYQQALGQGPEFLTYFQNEAQLDKSGLPSDRFFAERPEGSVSTLKIQRTQQEDSAVYLCASSLYRGANTGELFFGEGSRLTVL.